This T cell receptor beta chain was identified during a study of Tregs in tolerant kidney transplant recipients. Turning to this clone: Its antigen is as yet unknown.

Study-wide results and caveats: Nucleotide sequences could not be compared across some patients' samples due to primer changes. Tolerant patients' donor-specific Tregs expanded beyond overall Tregs, suggesting antigen-driven growth. Biological reproducibility was not directly addressed, but technical replication error appeared minimal.

The nonmyeloablative bone marrow transplants came from related graft donors, with transient mixed chimerism. Method: immunoSEQ multiplex PCR; TCRdb's copy keeps in-frame clones and lacks some. Seen here are 55,000 to 75,000 clones, approximately 89% observed once, and the top ten hold 3.8%. This CDR3 has 14 residues. Germline CDR1 SSHAT, CDR2 FNYEAQ (reference sequence). The V and J ends lost 5 bases and 5 bases, in that order; junction bases with no gene match: 6. The specimen comprised CD4+ T cells from blood (PBMCs), sampled 6 months after the transplant. This sequence originates from a human patient who received a combined kidney and bone marrow transplant. Some of the T cells might come from the graft donor. The rearrangement links TRBV7-7 to TRBJ2-3; 8 nucleotides match TRBD1. As DNA, the CDR3 is TGTGCCAGCAGCGAGGACAGGGCGGGAGATACGCAGTATTTT. This encodes CASSEDRAGDTQYF.